One T cell receptor beta chain is described in this entry. This record belongs to a study of control samples from healthy donors and cancer patients. TCRdb's copy holds only in-frame clones and misses some; the assay was immunoSEQ multiplex PCR. Seen here are about 120,000 clones, 92% observed once, and the top ten hold roughly 1.9%. Germline-derived CDR1 and CDR2 are SEHNR and FQNEAQ (reference sequence). The CDR3 runs to 16 residues. V lost 5 bases to trimming and J lost 7 bases; unmatched junction nucleotides: 7. The sequence derives from a woman between 45 and 60 years old in good health. The chain combines TRBV7-9 with TRBJ1-6; 11 nucleotides agree with TRBD1. Sequencing input: blood. CDR3 amino acids: CASSTPGQGDNSPLHF. DNA of the CDR3: TGTGCCAGCAGCACACCGGGACAGGGGGACAATTCACCCCTCCACTTT. Together with reference TRBV7-9 and TRBJ1-6, the CDR3 gives the full variable domain: DTGVSQNPRHKITKRGQNVTFRCDPISEHNRLYWYRQTLGQGPEFLTYFQNEAQLEKSRLLSDRFSAERPKGSFSTLEIQRTEQGDSAMYLCASSTPGQGDNSPLHFGNGTRLTVT.